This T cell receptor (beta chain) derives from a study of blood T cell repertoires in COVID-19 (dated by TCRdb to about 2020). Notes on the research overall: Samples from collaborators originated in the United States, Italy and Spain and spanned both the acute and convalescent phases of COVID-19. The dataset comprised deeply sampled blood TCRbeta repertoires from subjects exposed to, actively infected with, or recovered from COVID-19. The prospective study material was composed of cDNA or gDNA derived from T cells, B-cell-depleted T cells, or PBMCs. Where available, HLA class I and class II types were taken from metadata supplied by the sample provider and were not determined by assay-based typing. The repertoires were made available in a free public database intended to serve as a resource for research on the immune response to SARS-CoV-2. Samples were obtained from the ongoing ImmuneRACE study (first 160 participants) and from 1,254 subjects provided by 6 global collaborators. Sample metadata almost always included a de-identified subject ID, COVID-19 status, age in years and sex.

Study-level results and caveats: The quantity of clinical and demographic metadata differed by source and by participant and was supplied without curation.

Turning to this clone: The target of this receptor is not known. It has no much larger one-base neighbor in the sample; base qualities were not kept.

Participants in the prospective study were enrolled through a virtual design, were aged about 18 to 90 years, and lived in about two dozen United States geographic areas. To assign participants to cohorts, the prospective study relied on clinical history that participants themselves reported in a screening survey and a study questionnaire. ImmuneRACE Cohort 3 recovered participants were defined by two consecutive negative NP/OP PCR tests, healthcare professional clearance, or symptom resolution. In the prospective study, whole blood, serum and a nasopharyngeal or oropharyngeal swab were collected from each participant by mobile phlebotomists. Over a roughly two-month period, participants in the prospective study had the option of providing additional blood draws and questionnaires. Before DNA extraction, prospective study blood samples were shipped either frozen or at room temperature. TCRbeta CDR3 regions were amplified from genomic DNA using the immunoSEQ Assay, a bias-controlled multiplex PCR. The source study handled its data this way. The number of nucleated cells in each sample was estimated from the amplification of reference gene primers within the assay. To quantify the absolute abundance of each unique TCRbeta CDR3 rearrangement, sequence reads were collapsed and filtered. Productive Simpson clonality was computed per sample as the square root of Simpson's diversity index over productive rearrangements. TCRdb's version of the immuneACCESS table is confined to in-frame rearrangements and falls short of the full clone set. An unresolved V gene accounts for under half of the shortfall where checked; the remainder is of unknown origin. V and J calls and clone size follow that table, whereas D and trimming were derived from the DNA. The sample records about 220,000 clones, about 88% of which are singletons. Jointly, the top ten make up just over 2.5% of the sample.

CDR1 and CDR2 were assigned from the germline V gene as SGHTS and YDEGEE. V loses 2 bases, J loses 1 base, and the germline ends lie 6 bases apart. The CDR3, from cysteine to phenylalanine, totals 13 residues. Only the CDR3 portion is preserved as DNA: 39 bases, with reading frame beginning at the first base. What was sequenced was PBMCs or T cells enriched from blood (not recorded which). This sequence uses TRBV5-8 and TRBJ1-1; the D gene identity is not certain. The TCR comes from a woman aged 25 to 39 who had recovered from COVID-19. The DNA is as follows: TGTGCCAGCAGCTTTTCAGAGAACACTGAAGCTTTCTTT. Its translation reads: CASSFSENTEAFF.